The following is a T cell receptor (beta chain) sequence with its context. Germline values: CDR1 SGDLS, CDR2 YYNGEE. Trimming shortened V by 0 bases and J by 3 bases, and 13 bases separated the two germline ends. The CDR3 consists of 15 residues. This entry belongs to a study of CD8+ T cells in alopecia areata. Overall study context: Treated patients were given oral tofacitinib, which was dosed at 5 to 10 mg twice daily. For 6 to 18 months, tofacitinib was taken, and 6 months off drug followed.

Isolated RNA was reverse transcribed into cDNA used as the sequencing template. Libraries were prepared by immunoSEQ multiplex PCR; TCRdb keeps only in-frame clonotypes and omits some of them. The data show 220,000 or so clones, with approximately 52% seen just once and 0.45% held by the top ten. Lesional scalp tissue (obtained by punch biopsy) and peripheral blood were collected from alopecia areata patients. The researchers isolated CD4+ and CD8+ T cells from PBMCs by sorting. The gene calls are TRBV9 and TRBJ2-7, with TRBD1 as a possible D gene (5 bases). The receptor's source is a human donor with alopecia areata. The sequences come from CD4+ T cells sorted from blood, collected at week 0. The CDR3 region is CASSVEGQGNYEQYF. The CDR3 DNA reads TGTGCCAGCAGCGTAGAAGGTCAGGGTAACTACGAGCAGTACTTC.